This T cell receptor (beta chain) was captured in a study of lymphopenia after photon versus proton radiotherapy. Study-level results: After lymphocyte nadir, photon-treated repertoires showed oligoclonal expansion, especially CD8+ Temra. In patients who died, overall survival fell as post-nadir TCR diversity dropped more.

This clone was detected only a few times. Antigen specificity is unknown. The assay was immunoSEQ multiplex PCR, and TCRdb's table has in-frame clones only and misses some. The table records 20,000 to 25,000 clones, around 89% of them present only once. Trimming took off 1 base at V and 10 bases at J, with 8 bases between the two ends. This CDR3 comprises 12 residues. CDR1 is SNHLY and CDR2 is FYNNEI in the germline V gene. The clonotype originates from a man older than 75 with esophageal cancer. This chain connects TRBV2 to TRBJ2-1; D is unclear. The specimen comprised peripheral blood, sampled from a patient treated with proton-based radiotherapy. The CDR3 protein is CASSEGHIEQFF. The CDR3, as DNA: TGTGCCAGCAGTGAAGGCCACATCGAGCAGTTCTTC.